A single sample gave rise to the 15 T cell receptor beta chains below, sequenced in a study of vaccination effects on CD4 cells after COVID-19. Using immunoSEQ multiplex PCR, the repertoire was profiled, and TCRdb retains in-frame clones only, with some absent. The sample gives some 40,000 clones, more than 65% of which show up once; roughly 8.4% is in the top ten. The culture ran for nine to ten days, and then CD4+ T cells were isolated. Of the BNT162b2 and mRNA-1273 vaccines, participants received two doses of one or the other. These receptors lack a known antigen. Specimen: CD4+ T cells from PBMCs cultured without peptide, collected after COVID-19 vaccination. The receptors come from a human donor who received a COVID-19 vaccine.

The chain joins TRBV19 to TRBJ1-2, with 9 bases identical to TRBD1. V was pared by 7 bases and J by 4 bases, with 4 bases of the junction left unmatched. The CDR3 spans 13 residues. Germline assignment: CDR1 LNHDA and CDR2 SQIVND (reference sequence). The CDR3, as DNA: TGTGCCAGTACTGAGGGACAGGGCTATGGCTACACCTTC. Encoded protein: CASTEGQGYGYTF.

The V call is TRBV21-1, the J call TRBJ2-7. TRBV21-1 counts as a pseudogene. This CDR3 is 13 amino acids long. The CDR3 spells CASSLGRTYEQYF. DNA of the CDR3: TGTGCCAGCAGCCTGGGACGGACCTACGAGCAGTACTTC.

The chain links TRBV10-3 to TRBJ2-2, with TRBD1 matching 8 bases. The germline V gene encodes CDR1 ENHRY and CDR2 SYGVKD. This CDR3 has 15 amino acids. The ends lost 7 bases at V and 1 base at J; junction bases unmatched: 5. The CDR3 sequence is CAIKGTGLNTGELFF. DNA for the CDR3: TGTGCCATCAAGGGGACAGGATTGAACACCGGGGAGCTGTTTTTT.

This clone has just a few counts. The rearrangement links TRBV19 to TRBJ1-5; D remains ambiguous. V shed 4 bases and J shed 0 bases, with 13 bases lying between them. The CDR3 extends over 16 amino acids. Germline-derived CDR1 and CDR2 are LNHDA and SQIVND (reference sequence). CDR3 amino acids: CASSTSGSNSNQPQHF. The CDR3 DNA is TGTGCCAGTAGTACATCCGGTTCCAATAGCAATCAGCCCCAGCATTTT.

With respect to this clone: At the DNA level, this CDR3 is encoded by other sequences in the same sample as well. The V gene is TRBV7-2, the J gene TRBJ1-2; D unclear. The V end lost 1 base, the J end lost 4 bases, and 7 bases lay between the germline ends. In germline, CDR1 is SGHTA, CDR2 FQGNSA. CDR3 length: 13 amino acids. DNA of the CDR3: TGTGCCAGCAGCTTAGGGCAGACCTATGGCTACACCTTC. It specifies CASSLGQTYGYTF.

This clone was counted between two and nine times. The rearrangement joins TRBV10-3 to TRBJ1-6; 8 bases agree with TRBD1. The length of the CDR3 is 15 residues. V lost 5 bases to trimming and J lost 5 bases; unmatched junction nucleotides: 5. Germline lookup yields CDR1 ENHRY and CDR2 SYGVKD. The CDR3 spells CAISRLDRDNSPLHF. In DNA form, the CDR3 reads TGTGCCATCAGTCGTTTGGACAGGGATAATTCACCCCTCCACTTT.

V usage is TRBV25-1 and J usage is TRBJ1-2, with D possibly TRBD1 on 6 matching bases. Trimming shortened V by 4 bases and J by 4 bases, and 13 bases separated the two germline ends. This CDR3 has 14 residues. Germline CDR1 and CDR2: MGHDK and SYGVNS. Here the CDR3 reads CASSGGTTIYGYTF. CDR3 sequence (DNA): TGTGCCAGCAGTGGCGGGACAACGATCTATGGCTACACCTTC.

This chain joins TRBV6-2 or TRBV6-3 and TRBJ1-4; no definite D call. Germline loops: CDR1 MNHEY, CDR2 SVGEGT. V lost 1 base and J lost 8, with 8 bases in between. The CDR3 consists of 13 residues. For the CDR3, the DNA is TGTGCCAGCAGTTACTACCCGGGGGAAAAACTGTTTTTT. It yields the protein CASSYYPGEKLFF.

This clone was counted a few times. The J gene is TRBJ1-6, the V gene TRBV5-1; D not certain. Trimming removed 2 bases from V and 0 bases from J, with 9 bases in between. The CDR3 has 16 amino acids. From germline, CDR1 is SGHRS and CDR2 YFSETQ. The CDR3 sequence: CASSFLDSSYNSPLHF. The CDR3, as DNA: TGCGCCAGCAGCTTCCTCGATAGCTCCTATAATTCACCCCTCCACTTT.

The gene calls are TRBV6-5 and TRBJ1-2; 9 positions match TRBD1. Germline CDR1 reads MNHEY; CDR2 reads SVGAGI. The V and J ends lost 5 bases and 5 bases, in that order; junction bases with no gene match: 6. This CDR3 region has 14 residues. CDR3 coding DNA: TGTGCCAGCAGTCACTGGACAGGGGAATATGGCTACACCTTC. Translation: CASSHWTGEYGYTF.

The chain links TRBV5-8 to TRBJ1-2; D is perhaps TRBD1 (5 bases). Per the germline V gene, CDR1 is SGHTS and CDR2 is YDEGEE. The CDR3 runs 16 residues. Trimming stripped 1 base from V and 5 bases from J, with 18 bases between. The CDR3, as DNA: TGTGCCAGCAGCTTGAAGTGGGGCAGGGAAGGGTATGGCTACACCTTC. Its protein product is CASSLKWGREGYGYTF.

As for this clone: Different DNA sequences within this sample yield the same CDR3. The chain employs TRBV10-3 and TRBJ2-2; 10 positions agree with TRBD1. Germline V gives CDR1 ENHRY, CDR2 SYGVKD. V shed 4 bases, J shed 5 bases, and the junction held 4 bases outside the gene matches. The CDR3 is 15 residues long. CDR3 coding DNA: TGTGCCATCAGTGCCGGACAGGGGGGAACCGGGGAGCTGTTTTTT. This sequence encodes CAISAGQGGTGELFF.

V usage is TRBV2 and J usage is TRBJ2-2; 13 bases are shared with TRBD2. The junction had 13 bases not matched to a gene; V was cut back by 0 bases and J by 6 bases. CDR3 length equals 20 residues. Germline assignment: CDR1 SNHLY and CDR2 FYNNEI. This CDR3 is CASSEARAGLAGPYAGELFF. The CDR3 region has the DNA TGTGCCAGCAGTGAAGCCAGGGCGGGACTAGCGGGGCCGTACGCCGGGGAGCTGTTTTTT.

The V call is TRBV11-2, the J call TRBJ1-5, with 12 bases lining up with TRBD1. Germline lookup yields CDR1 SGHAT and CDR2 FQNNGV. V shed 5 bases, J shed 0 bases, and the junction held 8 bases outside the gene matches. The CDR3 has 18 amino acids. CDR3 nucleotide sequence: TGTGCCAGCAGCCTAGGGACAGGGGGCGCGGGTAGCAATCAGCCCCAGCATTTT. This codes for CASSLGTGGAGSNQPQHF.

The CDR3 loop is CASSSPLASGIYEQYF. The CDR3 nucleotides read TGTGCCAGCAGTTCCCCCCTAGCTTCAGGGATCTACGAGCAGTACTTC. This chain joins TRBV6-5 and TRBJ2-7; D may correspond to TRBD1 or TRBD2 (5 bases each). The CDR3 extends over 16 amino acids. Germline V gene sequence: CDR1 MNHEY, CDR2 SVGAGI. The germline V and J ends were trimmed by 4 bases and 3 bases, with 19 bases remaining between them.